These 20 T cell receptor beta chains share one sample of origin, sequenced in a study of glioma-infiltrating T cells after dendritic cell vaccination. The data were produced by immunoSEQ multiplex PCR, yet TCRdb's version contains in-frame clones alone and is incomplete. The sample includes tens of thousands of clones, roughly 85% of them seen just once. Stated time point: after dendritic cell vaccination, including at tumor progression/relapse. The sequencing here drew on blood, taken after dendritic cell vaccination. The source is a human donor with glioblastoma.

Written as DNA, the CDR3 is TGTGCCTGGAGTGTACAGGGATCTGGAAACACCATATATTTT. Translation: CAWSVQGSGNTIYF. The chain recombines TRBV30 with TRBJ1-3; a possible D gene is TRBD1 (6 bases). V shed 0 bases and J shed 1 base, with 7 bases lying between them. Looked up from germline, CDR1 is GTSNPN and CDR2 is SVGIG (reference sequence). This CDR3 contains 14 residues.

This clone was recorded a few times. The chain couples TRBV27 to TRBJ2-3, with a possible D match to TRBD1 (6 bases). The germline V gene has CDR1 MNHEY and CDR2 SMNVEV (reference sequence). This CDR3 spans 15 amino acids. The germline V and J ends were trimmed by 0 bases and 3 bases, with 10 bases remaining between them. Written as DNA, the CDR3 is TGTGCCAGCAGTTTATCCGGGACACAAACAGATACGCAGTATTTT. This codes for CASSLSGTQTDTQYF.

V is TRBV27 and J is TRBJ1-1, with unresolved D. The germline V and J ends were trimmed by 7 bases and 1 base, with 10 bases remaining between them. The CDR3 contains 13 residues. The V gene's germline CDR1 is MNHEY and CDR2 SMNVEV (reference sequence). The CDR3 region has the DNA TGTGCCAGCACCAACCGGGGGAACACTGAAGCTTTCTTT. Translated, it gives CASTNRGNTEAFF.

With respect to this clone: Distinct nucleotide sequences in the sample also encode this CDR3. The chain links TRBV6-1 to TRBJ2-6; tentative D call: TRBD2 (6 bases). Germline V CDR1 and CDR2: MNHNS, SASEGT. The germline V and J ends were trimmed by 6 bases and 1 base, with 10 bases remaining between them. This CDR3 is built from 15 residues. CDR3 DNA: TGTGCCAGCAGGCCTGGGGGGTCTGGGGCCAACGTCCTGACTTTC. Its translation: CASRPGGSGANVLTF.

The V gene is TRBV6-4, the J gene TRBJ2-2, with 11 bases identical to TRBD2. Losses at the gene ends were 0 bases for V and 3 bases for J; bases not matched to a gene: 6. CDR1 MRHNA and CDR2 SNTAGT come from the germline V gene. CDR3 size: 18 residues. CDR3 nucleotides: TGTGCCAGCAGTGACTCGATAGTACTAGCGGGGGACACCGGGGAGCTGTTTTTT. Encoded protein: CASSDSIVLAGDTGELFF.

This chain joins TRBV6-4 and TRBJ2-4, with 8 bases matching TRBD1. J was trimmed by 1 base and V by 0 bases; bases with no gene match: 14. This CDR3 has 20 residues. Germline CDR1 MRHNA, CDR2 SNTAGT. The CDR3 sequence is CASSDSQGVRQGMAKNIQYF. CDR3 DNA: TGTGCCAGCAGTGACTCCCAAGGGGTGCGACAGGGGATGGCCAAAAACATTCAGTACTTC.

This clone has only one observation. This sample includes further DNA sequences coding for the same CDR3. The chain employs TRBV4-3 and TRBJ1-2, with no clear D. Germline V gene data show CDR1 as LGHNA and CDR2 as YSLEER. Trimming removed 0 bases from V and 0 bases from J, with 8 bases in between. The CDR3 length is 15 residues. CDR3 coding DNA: TGCGCCAGCAGCCAAGAAGCACTCTCTAACTATGGCTACACCTTC. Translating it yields CASSQEALSNYGYTF.

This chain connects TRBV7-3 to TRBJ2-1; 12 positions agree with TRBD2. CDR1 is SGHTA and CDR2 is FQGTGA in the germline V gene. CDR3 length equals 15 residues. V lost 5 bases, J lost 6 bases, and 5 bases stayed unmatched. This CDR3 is CASSPTSGSGNEQFF. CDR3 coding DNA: TGTGCCAGCAGCCCGACTAGCGGGAGCGGCAATGAGCAGTTCTTC.

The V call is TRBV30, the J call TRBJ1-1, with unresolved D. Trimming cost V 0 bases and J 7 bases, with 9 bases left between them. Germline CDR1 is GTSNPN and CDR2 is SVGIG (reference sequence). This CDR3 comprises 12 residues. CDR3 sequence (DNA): TGTGCCTGGAGTGTACAGCGGGATGAAGCTTTCTTT. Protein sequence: CAWSVQRDEAFF.

For the CDR3, the DNA is TGCGCCAGCAGCCAATCGATAGGGGGCTCCTACGAGCAGTACTTC. It is translated as CASSQSIGGSYEQYF. This sequence joins TRBV4-3 and TRBJ2-7, with D tentatively TRBD1 (6 bases). This CDR3 region has 15 residues. Germline lookup yields CDR1 LGHNA and CDR2 YSLEER. The V gene lost 2 bases and the J gene lost 0 bases, with 11 bases spanning the gap.

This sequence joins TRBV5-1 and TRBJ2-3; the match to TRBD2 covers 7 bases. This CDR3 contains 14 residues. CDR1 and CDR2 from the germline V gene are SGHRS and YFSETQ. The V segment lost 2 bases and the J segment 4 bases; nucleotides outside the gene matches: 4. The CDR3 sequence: CASSFGTKSDTQYF. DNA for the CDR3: TGCGCCAGCAGCTTTGGGACTAAATCAGATACGCAGTATTTT.

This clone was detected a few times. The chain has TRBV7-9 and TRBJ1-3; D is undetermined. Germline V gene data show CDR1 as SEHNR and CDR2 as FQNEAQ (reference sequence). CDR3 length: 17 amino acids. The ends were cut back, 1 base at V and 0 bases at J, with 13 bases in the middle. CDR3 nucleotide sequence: TGTGCCAGCAGCTTAGGTCTCGCCAGTGGCTCTGGAAACACCATATATTTT. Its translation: CASSLGLASGSGNTIYF.

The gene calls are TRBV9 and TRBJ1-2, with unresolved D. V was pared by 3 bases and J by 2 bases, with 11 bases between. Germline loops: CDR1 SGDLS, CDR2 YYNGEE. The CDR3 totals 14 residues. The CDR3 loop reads CASSGTRGNYGYTF. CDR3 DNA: TGTGCCAGCAGCGGCACCCGAGGGAACTATGGCTACACCTTC.

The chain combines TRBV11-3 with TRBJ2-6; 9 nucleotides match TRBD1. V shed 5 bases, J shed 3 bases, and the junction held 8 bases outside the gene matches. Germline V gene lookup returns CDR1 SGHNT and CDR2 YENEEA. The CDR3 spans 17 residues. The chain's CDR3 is CASSRPGQGGGANVLTF. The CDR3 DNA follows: TGTGCCAGCAGCCGCCCGGGACAGGGCGGTGGGGCCAACGTCCTGACTTTC.

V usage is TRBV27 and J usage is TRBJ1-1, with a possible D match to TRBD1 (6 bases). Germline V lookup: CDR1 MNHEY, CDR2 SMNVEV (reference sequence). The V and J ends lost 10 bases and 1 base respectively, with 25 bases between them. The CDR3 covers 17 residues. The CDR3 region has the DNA TGTGCCACCAATCCGTTTGGGAGGGGGGAAGGGAACACTGAAGCTTTCTTT. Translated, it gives CATNPFGRGEGNTEAFF.

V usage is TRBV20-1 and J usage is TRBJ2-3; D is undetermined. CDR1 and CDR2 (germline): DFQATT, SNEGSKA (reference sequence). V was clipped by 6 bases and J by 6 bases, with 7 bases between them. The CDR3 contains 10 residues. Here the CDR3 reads CSAERDTQYF. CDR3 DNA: TGCAGTGCAGAGAGGGATACGCAGTATTTT.

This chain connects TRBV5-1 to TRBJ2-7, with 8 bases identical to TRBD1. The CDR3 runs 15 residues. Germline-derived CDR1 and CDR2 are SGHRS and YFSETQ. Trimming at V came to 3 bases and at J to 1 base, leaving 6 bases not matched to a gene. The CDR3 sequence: CASSWDTGGSYEQYF. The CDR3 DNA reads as TGCGCCAGCAGCTGGGACACAGGGGGTTCCTACGAGCAGTACTTC.

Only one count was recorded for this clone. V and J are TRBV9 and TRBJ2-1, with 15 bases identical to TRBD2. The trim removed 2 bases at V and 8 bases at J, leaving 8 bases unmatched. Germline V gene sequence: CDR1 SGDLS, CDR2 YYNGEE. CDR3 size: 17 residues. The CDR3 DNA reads TGTGCCAGCAGCGTTCGGACTAGCGGGAGGGAGGGCGATGAGCAGTTCTTC. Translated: CASSVRTSGREGDEQFF.

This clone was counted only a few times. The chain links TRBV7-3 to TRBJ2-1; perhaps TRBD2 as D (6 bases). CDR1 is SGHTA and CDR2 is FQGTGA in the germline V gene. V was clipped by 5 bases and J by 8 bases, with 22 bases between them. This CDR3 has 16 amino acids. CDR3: CASSPSGGMLGDEQFF. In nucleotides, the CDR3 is TGTGCCAGCAGCCCTAGTGGCGGGATGTTAGGGGATGAGCAGTTCTTC. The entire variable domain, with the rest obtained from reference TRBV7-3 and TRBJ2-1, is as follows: GAGVSQTPSNKVTEKGKYVELRCDPISGHTALYWYRQSLGQGPEFLIYFQGTGAADDSGLPNDRFFAVRPEGSVSTLKIQRTERGDSAVYLCASSPSGGMLGDEQFFGPGTRLTVL.

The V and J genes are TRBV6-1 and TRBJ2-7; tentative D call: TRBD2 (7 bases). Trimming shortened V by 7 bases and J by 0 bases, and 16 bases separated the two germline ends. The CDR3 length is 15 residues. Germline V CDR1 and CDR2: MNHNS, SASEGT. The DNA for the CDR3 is TGTGCCAGCATGGGGGGGGCAGGGAGCTCCTACGAGCAGTACTTC. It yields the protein CASMGGAGSSYEQYF.